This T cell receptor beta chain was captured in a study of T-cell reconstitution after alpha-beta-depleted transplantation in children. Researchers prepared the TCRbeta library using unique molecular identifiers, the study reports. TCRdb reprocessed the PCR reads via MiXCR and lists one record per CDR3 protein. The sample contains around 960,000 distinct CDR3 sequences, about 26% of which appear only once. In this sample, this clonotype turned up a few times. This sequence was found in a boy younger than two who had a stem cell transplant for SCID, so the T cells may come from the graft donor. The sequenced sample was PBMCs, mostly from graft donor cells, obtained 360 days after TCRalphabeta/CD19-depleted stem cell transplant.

The CDR3: CASRTSGGNTGELFF. CDR3 sequence (DNA): TGTGCCAGTAGGACTAGCGGGGGCAACACCGGGGAGCTGTTTTTT. The chain combines TRBV28 with TRBJ2-2, with TRBD2 matching over 13 bases. Germline assignment: CDR1 MDHEN and CDR2 SYDVKM. CDR3 length: 15 residues. J was trimmed by 2 bases and V by 9 bases; bases with no gene match: 3.